This T cell receptor (beta chain) was identified in a study of blood T cell repertoires in COVID-19. The overall study: T cells, B-cell-depleted T cells, or PBMCs provided the cDNA or gDNA that served as material.

J lost 3 bases, V lost 3 bases, and 2 bases had no gene match. Germline values: CDR1 GTSNPN, CDR2 SVGIG (reference sequence). This CDR3 spans 13 amino acids. Original methodology: Amplification from reference gene primers served as the basis for estimated nucleated cell counts. The data were produced by immunoSEQ multiplex PCR, yet TCRdb's version contains in-frame clones alone and is incomplete. Clonal size and the V and J genes are those of that table, whereas D and trimming came from the DNA. This table has 230,000 or so clones, roughly 80% appearing once. This sequence originates from a man younger than 40 with active or convalescent COVID-19. The sequencing input was peripheral blood. The chain employs TRBV30 and TRBJ1-1, with TRBD1 matching over 9 bases. The CDR3 region is CAWRGDRDTEAFF. CDR3 sequence (DNA): TGTGCCTGGAGAGGGGACAGGGACACTGAAGCTTTCTTT.